Reported below is one T cell receptor beta chain. Trimming cost V 1 base and J 4 bases; bases outside gene matches: 4. Germline values: CDR1 SGHNT, CDR2 YYREEE (reference sequence). This CDR3 region has 15 residues. The sample belongs to a study of blood T cell repertoires in COVID-19. Study summary: Collection of acute and convalescent COVID-19 samples took place in the United States, Italy and Spain. T cells, B-cell-depleted T cells, or PBMCs supplied cDNA or gDNA.

The authors' processing: Nucleated cell number was recorded as an estimate derived from reference gene primer amplification. Produced via immunoSEQ multiplex PCR; TCRdb's table is partial and in-frame only. V, J and clone size derive from that table, while D and trimming were established from the DNA sequence. The table has 35,000 to 55,000 clones, just under 70% seen once. This rearrangement joins TRBV5-4 to TRBJ2-5; 10 bases are a match to TRBD2. Sequences were obtained from peripheral blood. The receptor was isolated from an older man with acute or convalescent COVID-19. CDR3 DNA: TGTGCCAGCAGCTTGAGTCTAGCGGGAGCAGAGACCCAGTACTTC. Protein sequence: CASSLSLAGAETQYF.